This T cell receptor (beta chain) came from a study of shared clonotypes between healthy human individuals. Naive CD8 isolation took CD45RO-negative cells positively selected for CCR7 and excluded terminally differentiated effector memory CD45RA+ cells. Using immunoSEQ multiplex PCR, the repertoire was profiled, and TCRdb retains in-frame clones only, with some absent. The sample holds some 2 million clones, roughly 95% seen once. Looked up from germline, CDR1 is MDHEN and CDR2 is SYDVKM. The V end lost 5 bases, the J end lost 3 bases, and 14 bases lay between the germline ends. The CDR3 consists of 14 residues.

The sample taken for sequencing was naive CD8+ T cells sorted from blood. This clonotype was sampled from a man between 18 and 29 years old in good health. The chain links TRBV28 to TRBJ2-7; tentative D call: TRBD1 (7 bases). CDR3 DNA sequence: TGTGCCAGCAGTCATACAGGGGAGGACTACGAGCAGTACTTC. It encodes CASSHTGEDYEQYF.